This T cell receptor beta chain comes out of a study of PD-L1 blockade in urothelial cancer. This clone was seen more than once but under ten times. The length of the CDR3 is 15 residues. The V end lost 3 bases, the J end lost 1 base, and 13 bases lay between the germline ends. Germline CDR1 reads SGHRS; CDR2 reads YFSETQ. Sequencing was performed with immunoSEQ multiplex PCR; in TCRdb, only in-frame clones are kept and a portion is missing. The table records more than 30,000 clones, around 88% of them present only once. The TCR was taken from a man between 60 and 70 years old with urothelial cancer. The sequencing used PBMCs, collected around atezolizumab (anti-PD-L1) treatment. The chain has TRBV5-1 and TRBJ1-1, with a weak D call TRBD1 (5 bases). As DNA, the CDR3 is TGCGCCAGCAGCTCGCCGACAGAGACGAACACTGAAGCTTTCTTT. It specifies CASSSPTETNTEAFF.